These T cell receptor beta chains were read from a single sample in a study of identical twins. TCRdb analysed the 5' RACE reads with MiXCR anew, one entry per CDR3 protein. Of about 720,000 distinct CDR3 sequences in the sample, 8.6% were seen once. These same data were also listed under a study on yellow fever vaccine responses in identical twins.

The sequenced sample was PBMCs. The receptors originated from a woman aged 18-29 years in good health. Both conserved end residues are part of each CDR3. The D gene is left open where the match is weak. The size entry is marked missing in some rows and otherwise reads once, few, many or a size class.

many	-	TRBV7-2	TRBJ2-2	TGTGCCAGCAGCTCGTTCAACACCGGGGAGCTGTTTTTT	CASSSFNTGELFF
-	-	TRBV4-2	TRBJ2-5	TGTGCCAGCAGCCAAGTAGAAGAAGAGACCCAGTACTTC	CASSQVEEETQYF
many	-	TRBV24-1	TRBJ2-1	TGTGCCACCAGTGACAGGCGACTCAACAATGAGCAGTTCTTC	CATSDRRLNNEQFF
few	TRBD1	TRBV28	TRBJ2-2	TGTGCCAGCACCTCGGGACAGGGCGACACCGGGGAGCTGTTTTTT	CASTSGQGDTGELFF
few	TRBD1	TRBV25-1	TRBJ2-1	TGTGCCAGCAGTGAATATAAGGGACAGGGGGCCGAGCAGTTCTTC	CASSEYKGQGAEQFF
-	TRBD2	TRBV3-1	TRBJ2-3	TGTGCCAGCAGCCAAGATCTCTCGGGGGGACTCACGCAGTATTTT	CASSQDLSGGLTQYF
few	-	TRBV10-3	TRBJ2-3	TGTGCCATCAGTGACTTACTCGGACGGAATACGCAGTATTTT	CAISDLLGRNTQYF
-	-	TRBV4-1	TRBJ1-1	TGCGCCAGCAGCCCTCGTGGTGGGGCAGCGAACACTGAAGCTTTCTTT	CASSPRGGAANTEAFF
few	TRBD2	TRBV2	TRBJ2-7	TGTGCCAGCCGTTCTAGCGGGATCTACGAGCAGTACTTC	CASRSSGIYEQYF
few	-	TRBV27	TRBJ2-3	TGTGCCAGCAGTCCGCCCCCGGAGCTTTTACATGGCACAGATACGCAGTATTTT	CASSPPPELLHGTDTQYF
-	-	TRBV28	TRBJ2-1	TGTGCCAGCAGTCCCCGGAGCGAGCCCTGGGATGAGCAGTTCTTC	CASSPRSEPWDEQFF
-	-	TRBV20-1	TRBJ2-1	TGCAGTGCTAGAGATCCCGAACTATCGGGTGAGCAGTTCTTC	CSARDPELSGEQFF
few	TRBD1	TRBV2	TRBJ2-1	TGTGCCAGCGGGGACAGGGTATCCTACAATGAGCAGTTCTTC	CASGDRVSYNEQFF
-	TRBD1	TRBV5-5	TRBJ2-7	TGTGCCAGCAGCTTCCGGGACAGGGTCTCCTACGAGCAGTACTTC	CASSFRDRVSYEQYF
few	-	TRBV11-2	TRBJ2-3	TGTGCCAGCAGCTTCAGGGGAATGACAGATACGCAGTATTTT	CASSFRGMTDTQYF
few	-	TRBV4-3	TRBJ1-5	TGCGCCAGCAGCCAAGTGGTGAGTCAGCCCCAGCATTTT	CASSQVVSQPQHF
-	-	TRBV2	TRBJ2-4	TGTGCCAGCAGTCCCGGCGTAGCCAAAAACATTCAGTACTTC	CASSPGVAKNIQYF
few	TRBD2	TRBV5-1	TRBJ2-7	TGCGCCAGCAGCCCGCGGACTAGCGGGGTCTCCGAGCAGTACTTC	CASSPRTSGVSEQYF
many	-	TRBV7-6	TRBJ2-7	TGTGCCAGCAGCGTAGGGCCAGTTTCTATACTGCCCTACGAGCAGTACTTC	CASSVGPVSILPYEQYF
-	TRBD2	TRBV4-1	TRBJ2-1	TGCGCCAGCAGCACAGGACTAGCGGGAGGGCCGAGGAATGAGCAGTTCTTC	CASSTGLAGGPRNEQFF
few	-	TRBV7-2	TRBJ2-7	TGTGCCAGCAGCTTATGGACAGATAGCTCCTACGAGCAGTACTTC	CASSLWTDSSYEQYF
-	TRBD2	TRBV6-2/TRBV6-3	TRBJ2-5	TGTGCCAGCAGTTACGGCCCGGGAGGGGGAGAGACCCAGTACTTC	CASSYGPGGGETQYF
few	-	TRBV25-1	TRBJ2-6	TGTGCCAGCAGTGAAAGGCAGTACCCTCCCGGGGCCAACGTCCTGACTTTC	CASSERQYPPGANVLTF
few	-	TRBV7-9	TRBJ2-1	TGTGCCAGCAGCTATAGCCACATCGGGGGGCGTGAAAATGAGCAGTTCTTC	CASSYSHIGGRENEQFF
few	-	TRBV7-8	TRBJ2-5	TGTGCCAGCAGCTCACAGGGAGGACTAGAGACCCAGTACTTC	CASSSQGGLETQYF
-	-	TRBV7-3	TRBJ1-2	TGTGCCAGCAGGCCCGGGACGGAGAGTTTCTATGGCTACACCTTC	CASRPGTESFYGYTF
few	TRBD2	TRBV24-1	TRBJ2-1	TGTGCCACCAGTGATCCCGGGACTAGCGGGAGTGGAGAGCAGTTCTTC	CATSDPGTSGSGEQFF
few	TRBD1	TRBV7-2	TRBJ2-7	TGTGCCAGCAGCTTATCGGGACAGGTTATGAACGAGCAGTACTTC	CASSLSGQVMNEQYF
-	-	TRBV12-3/TRBV12-4	TRBJ2-1	TGTGCCAGCAGTGCAAGGGACTCCCTCAATGAGCAGTTCTTC	CASSARDSLNEQFF
-	TRBD1	TRBV4-1	TRBJ1-4	TGCGCCAGCAGCCCACGACAGGGTGACGAAAAACTGTTTTTT	CASSPRQGDEKLFF
few	TRBD2	TRBV11-2	TRBJ2-3	TGTGCCAGCAGCTACCTCTTTAGCGGGAGTTATAGGACAGATACGCAGTATTTT	CASSYLFSGSYRTDTQYF
many	-	TRBV29-1	TRBJ2-2	TGCAGACATTCAGCGACAGCGAACACCGGGGAGCTGTTTTTT	CRHSATANTGELFF
-	-	TRBV4-1	TRBJ2-6	TGCGCCAGCAGCCAAGAAGGTTCCCTCTCTGGGGCCAACGTCCTGACTTTC	CASSQEGSLSGANVLTF
few	TRBD2	TRBV20-1	TRBJ2-5	TGCAGTGCTGGGAGGGCAGAGACCCAGTACTTC	CSAGRAETQYF
many	TRBD2	TRBV5-6	TRBJ2-1	TGTGCCAGCACCCCCCGGGGGAGGGACAATGAGCAGTTCTTC	CASTPRGRDNEQFF
many	-	TRBV7-9	TRBJ1-1	TGTGCCAGCAGCTTCCTTGGGGGGGATACTGAAGCTTTCTTT	CASSFLGGDTEAFF
-	-	TRBV27	TRBJ2-3	TGTGCCAGCAGTACCAACAGGGGAGGTATGGATACGCAGTATTTT	CASSTNRGGMDTQYF
-	-	TRBV30	TRBJ1-1	TGTGCCTGGGCCCCCCGGACGTATGAAGCTTTCTTT	CAWAPRTYEAFF
-	TRBD2	TRBV30	TRBJ2-1	TGTGCCTGGAGTCTAGCGGGGGGGGATGAGCAGTTCTTC	CAWSLAGGDEQFF